A single sample is the source of the 15 T cell receptor beta chains below, sequenced in a study of cytomegalovirus exposure and HLA in healthy donors (TCRdb year 2017). The receptor library was made with the immunoSEQ multiplex PCR assay. For the multiplex PCR, a mixture combining 60 forward primers for TCR Vbeta segments and 13 reverse primers for TCR Jbeta segments was used. Drawn from immuneACCESS, this table holds only the in-frame rearrangements with V and J called that TCRdb kept. Clones are partly lost; checked studies trace under half to an unresolved V gene and leave the rest unexplained. Across this sample there are tens of thousands of clones, with just under 70% seen only once. The leading ten clones occupy approximately 2.9% of the sample. Sample: PBMCs. The receptors were sampled from a middle-aged man in good health and CMV-seronegative.

Here the CDR3 reads CASSQDEANYNSPLHF. CDR3 bases: TGTGCCAGCAGCCAAGATGAGGCAAACTATAATTCACCCCTCCACTTT. This rearrangement joins TRBV4-2 to TRBJ1-6; D is undetermined. The CDR3 extends over 16 amino acids. Per germline, CDR1 LGHNA and CDR2 YNFKEQ. The ends were cut back, 0 bases at V and 3 bases at J, with 9 bases in the middle.

The chain recombines TRBV6-1 with TRBJ2-3; TRBD2 matches 13 bases. With 4 bases clipped from V and 0 bases from J, the junction kept 1 base outside the gene matches. The CDR3 contains 16 residues. The germline gives CDR1 MNHNS, CDR2 SASEGT. The CDR3 protein is CASSGLAGGSTDTQYF. DNA for the CDR3: TGTGCCAGCAGTGGACTAGCGGGGGGAAGCACAGATACGCAGTATTTT.

The chain recombines TRBV7-3 with TRBJ2-1; 10 bases align to TRBD1. J was trimmed by 4 bases and V by 2 bases; bases with no gene match: 2. The CDR3 spans 15 residues. Germline-derived CDR1 and CDR2 are SGHTA and FQGTGA. The CDR3: CASSLGTGDYNEQFF. CDR3 sequence (DNA): TGTGCCAGCAGCTTAGGGACAGGGGATTACAATGAGCAGTTCTTC.

This chain joins TRBV10-3 and TRBJ2-7; 9 bases agree with TRBD1. The CDR3 covers 15 residues. Germline V gene sequence: CDR1 ENHRY, CDR2 SYGVKD. J lost 6 bases, V lost 1 base, and 7 bases had no gene match. This chain's CDR3 is CAISEYLGTGFEQYV. The CDR3 DNA follows: TGTGCCATCAGTGAGTATCTGGGGACAGGGTTCGAGCAGTACGTC.

The chain combines TRBV14 with TRBJ2-5; a weak D match, TRBD2 (5 bases). Germline V lookup: CDR1 SGHDN, CDR2 FVKESK. The CDR3 sequence is 11 residues long. The germline V and J ends were trimmed by 4 bases and 5 bases, with 5 bases remaining between them. The CDR3 here is CASSRGETQYF. CDR3 nucleotides: TGTGCCAGCAGCCGAGGGGAGACCCAGTACTTC.

This chain links TRBV2 with TRBJ1-5; D is uncertain. Germline assignment: CDR1 SNHLY and CDR2 FYNNEI. This CDR3 spans 18 amino acids. Trimming took off 4 bases at V and 0 bases at J, with 19 bases between the two ends. The CDR3 DNA reads TGTGCCAGCAGTGCCCGACATCCCATGGTCAATAGCAATCAGCCCCAGCATTTT. Translated: CASSARHPMVNSNQPQHF.

The V gene is TRBV4-2, the J gene TRBJ1-1; TRBD1 is a possible D gene (5 bases). Germline loops: CDR1 LGHNA, CDR2 YNFKEQ. The CDR3 covers 14 residues. V shed 4 bases and J shed 0 bases, with 9 bases lying between them. Here the CDR3 DNA reads TGTGCCAGCAGCCTACAGGTCATGAACACTGAAGCTTTCTTT. This sequence encodes CASSLQVMNTEAFF.

The chain links TRBV7-2 to TRBJ2-1; TRBD2 agrees at 11 bases. The germline CDR1 and CDR2 sequences are SGHTA and FQGNSA. With 2 bases clipped from V and 15 bases from J, the junction kept 12 bases outside the gene matches. This CDR3 comprises 15 residues. CDR3 protein: CASSLKTGGLAGAFF. The CDR3 DNA follows: TGTGCCAGCAGCTTAAAGACAGGCGGACTAGCGGGTGCGTTCTTC.

The V gene is TRBV9, the J gene TRBJ2-3; possibly TRBD2 for D (6 bases). This CDR3 contains 14 residues. Germline values: CDR1 SGDLS, CDR2 YYNGEE. Trimming cost V 1 base and J 8 bases, with 14 bases left between them. In DNA form, the CDR3 reads TGTGCCAGCAGCGTACAGGAGGGGACCCGTACGCAGTATTTT. As protein: CASSVQEGTRTQYF.

This clone has a single count. The V call is TRBV5-1, the J call TRBJ1-2; 7 positions agree with TRBD1. Germline values: CDR1 SGHRS, CDR2 YFSETQ. Unmatched junction bases numbered 6, after V lost 2 bases and J lost 5 bases. This CDR3 contains 14 residues. In DNA form, the CDR3 reads TGCGCCAGCAGCTTCCTCGGGACAGATTATGGCTACACCTTC. Translation gives CASSFLGTDYGYTF.

This clone was found a few times. The chain is built from TRBV4-2 and TRBJ2-7, with TRBD2 identical over 9 bases. CDR1 is LGHNA, CDR2 YNFKEQ, per germline. CDR3 length: 15 amino acids. V gave up 0 bases and J gave up 6 bases; unmatched junction bases: 6. The CDR3 region has the DNA TGTGCCAGCAGCCAAGATTGGCGGGGGGGTCTCGAGCAGTACTTC. Protein sequence: CASSQDWRGGLEQYF.

The chain joins TRBV7-9 to TRBJ2-3; 9 nucleotides line up with TRBD2. CDR3 length: 16 amino acids. The trim removed 5 bases at V and 0 bases at J, leaving 6 bases unmatched. Germline V lookup: CDR1 SEHNR, CDR2 FQNEAQ (reference sequence). CDR3 amino acids: CASSVPGTSSTDTQYF. CDR3 in DNA: TGTGCCAGCAGCGTTCCCGGGACTAGCAGCACAGATACGCAGTATTTT.

This sequence joins TRBV25-1 and TRBJ1-6; D is unresolved. This CDR3 has 14 amino acids. V lost 7 bases to trimming and J lost 4 bases, with 11 bases between them. Germline V gives CDR1 MGHDK, CDR2 SYGVNS. DNA for the CDR3: TGTGCCAGCACTCCCGGGTCATATAATTCACCCCTCCACTTT. Encoded protein: CASTPGSYNSPLHF.

The chain couples TRBV6-5 to TRBJ1-2; the match to TRBD1 covers 8 bases. The CDR3 consists of 15 residues. The V gene end was trimmed by 2 bases and the J gene end by 5 bases; junction bases not matched to a gene: 7. CDR1 and CDR2 (germline): MNHEY, SVGAGI. This CDR3 is CASSYVAGGLYGYTF. Here the CDR3 DNA reads TGTGCCAGCAGTTACGTCGCAGGGGGCTTGTATGGCTACACCTTC.

The rearrangement links TRBV6-5 to TRBJ2-7, with 11 positions matching TRBD2. Looked up from germline, CDR1 is MNHEY and CDR2 is SVGAGI. The CDR3 has 15 amino acids. V was clipped by 3 bases and J by 1 base; unmatched bases: 2. The CDR3 DNA follows: TGTGCCAGCAGTTATAGCGGGGGGGGATCCTACGAGCAGTACTTC. The encoded protein is CASSYSGGGSYEQYF.